The entry that follows covers one T cell receptor (beta chain) sequence. TCRdb keeps only in-frame clones here, not all; method: immunoSEQ multiplex PCR. The sample lists tens of thousands of clones, about four fifths occurring once. This record belongs to a study of PD-L1 blockade in urothelial cancer. The CDR3 consists of 18 residues. From germline, CDR1 is SGHRS and CDR2 YFSETQ. The J segment lost 7 bases and the V segment lost 3 bases, leaving 12 bases of the junction unmatched. The genes are TRBV5-1 and TRBJ2-2; 13 bases fit TRBD2. This TCR came from a man aged 55 to 70 with urothelial cancer. The sample was PBMCs, taken around atezolizumab (anti-PD-L1) treatment. In DNA, the CDR3 is TGCGCCAGCAGCTCATACACTAGCGGGGGGGCCGCAAGCGGGGAGCTGTTTTTT. Residues: CASSSYTSGGAASGELFF.